The T cell receptor beta chain described here comes from a study of Graves' ophthalmopathy and Graves' hyperthyroidism. Amplification from RNA transcripts yielded the TCR beta CDR3 regions. After a first-round RT-PCR with HTBI primers, a second-round multiplex PCR was run. In TCRdb, the multiplex PCR reads were re-called with MiXCR into one record per CDR3 protein. The data show hundreds of thousands of distinct CDR3 sequences, 20% to 25% seen once. This CDR3 region has 11 residues. Germline V gene data show CDR1 as MNHEY and CDR2 as SVGEGT. Trimming took off 7 bases at V and 6 bases at J, with 9 bases between the two ends. Comments on this clonotype: Antigen: not known.

Study-wide results and limits: Cross-validated, the 13-signature model showed 87.88%/81.08% sensitivity/specificity, and 80%/75% in the test set.

Sequenced material: peripheral blood. This TCR was sampled from a woman in her forties or fifties with Graves' ophthalmopathy. The rearrangement joins TRBV6-2 or TRBV6-3 to TRBJ1-1; D gene unclear. This chain's CDR3 is CASKREAEAFF. CDR3 DNA: TGTGCCAGCAAGCGGGAGGCTGAAGCTTTCTTT.